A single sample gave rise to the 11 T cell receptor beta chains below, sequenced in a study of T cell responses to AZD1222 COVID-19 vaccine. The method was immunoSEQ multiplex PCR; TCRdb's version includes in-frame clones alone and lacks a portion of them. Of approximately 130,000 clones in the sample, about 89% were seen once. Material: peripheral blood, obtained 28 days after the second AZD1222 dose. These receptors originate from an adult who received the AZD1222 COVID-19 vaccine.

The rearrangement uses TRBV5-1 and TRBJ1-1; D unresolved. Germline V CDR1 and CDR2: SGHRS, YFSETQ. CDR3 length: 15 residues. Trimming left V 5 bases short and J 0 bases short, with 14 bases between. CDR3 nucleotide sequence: TGCGCCAGCAGTAGTTCAGCCGGAATGAACACTGAAGCTTTCTTT. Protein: CASSSSAGMNTEAFF.

Written as DNA, the CDR3 is TGTGCCAGTAGTCCCTTACTAGCGGAGGGGGAGACCCAGTACTTC. Its protein product is CASSPLLAEGETQYF. This chain uses TRBV19 with TRBJ2-5; 8 bases fit TRBD2. This CDR3 has 15 amino acids. J gave up 5 bases and V 5 bases, and 10 bases lay outside the gene matches. Germline CDR1 is LNHDA and CDR2 is SQIVND (reference sequence).

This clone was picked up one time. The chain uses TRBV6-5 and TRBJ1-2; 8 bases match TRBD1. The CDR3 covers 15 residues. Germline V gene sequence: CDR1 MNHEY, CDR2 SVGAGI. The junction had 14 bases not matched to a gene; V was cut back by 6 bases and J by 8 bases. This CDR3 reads CASRQTQGADRGYTF. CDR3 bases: TGTGCCAGCAGACAAACTCAGGGGGCTGATCGCGGCTACACCTTC.

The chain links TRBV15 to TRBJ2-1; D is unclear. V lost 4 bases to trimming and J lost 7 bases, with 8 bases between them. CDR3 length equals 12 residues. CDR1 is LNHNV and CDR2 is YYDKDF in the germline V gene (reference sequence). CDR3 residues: CATSTSFNEQFF. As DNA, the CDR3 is TGTGCCACCAGCACCTCCTTTAATGAGCAGTTCTTC.

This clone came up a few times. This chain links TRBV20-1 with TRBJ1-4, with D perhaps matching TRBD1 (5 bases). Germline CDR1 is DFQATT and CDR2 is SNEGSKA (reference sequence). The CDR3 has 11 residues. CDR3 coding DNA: TGCGGCCTGGGGGGGAGTGAAAAACTGTTTTTT. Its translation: CGLGGSEKLFF.

CDR3 bases: TGTGCCAGCAGTGAAAACAGGGTTGAAGCTTTCTTT. Translation: CASSENRVEAFF. The chain is built from TRBV2 and TRBJ1-1; D is perhaps TRBD1 (6 bases). This CDR3 is 12 amino acids long. Germline CDR1 SNHLY, CDR2 FYNNEI. Deletions cut 2 bases from V and 7 bases from J, with 8 bases between.

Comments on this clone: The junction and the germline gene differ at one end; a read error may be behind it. The CDR3 DNA is TGCAGCGTCGAAGTGGGGAGGGGGCAGCCCCAGCATTTT. The encoded protein is CSVEVGRGQPQHF. The chain has TRBV29-1 and TRBJ1-5; D might be TRBD1 (6 bases). The CDR3 sequence is 13 residues long. In germline, CDR1 is SQVTM, CDR2 ANQGSEA.

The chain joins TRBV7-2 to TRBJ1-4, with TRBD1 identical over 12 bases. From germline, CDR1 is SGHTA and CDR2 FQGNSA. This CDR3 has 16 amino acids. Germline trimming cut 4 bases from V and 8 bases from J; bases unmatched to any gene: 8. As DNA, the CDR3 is TGTGCCAGCAGCTACACGGGACAGGGGGCGCGGGAAAAACTGTTTTTT. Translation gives CASSYTGQGAREKLFF.

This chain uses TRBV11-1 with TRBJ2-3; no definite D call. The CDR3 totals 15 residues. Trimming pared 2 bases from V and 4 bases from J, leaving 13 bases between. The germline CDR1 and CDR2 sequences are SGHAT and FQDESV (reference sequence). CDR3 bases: TGTGCCAGCAGCTTAAACTCAAACGGCGCAGATACGCAGTATTTT. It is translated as CASSLNSNGADTQYF.

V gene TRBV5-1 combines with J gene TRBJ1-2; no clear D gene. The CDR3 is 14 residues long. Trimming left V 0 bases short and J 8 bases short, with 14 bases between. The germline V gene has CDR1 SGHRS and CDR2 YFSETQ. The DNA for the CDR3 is TGCGCCAGCAGCTTGGACGGGCTTCTTCGGGGCTACACCTTC. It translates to CASSLDGLLRGYTF.

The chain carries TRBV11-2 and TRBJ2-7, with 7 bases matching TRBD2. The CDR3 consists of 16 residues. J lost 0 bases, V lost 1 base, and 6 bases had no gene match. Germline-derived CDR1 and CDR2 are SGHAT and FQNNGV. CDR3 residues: CASSLAGSGLSYEQYF. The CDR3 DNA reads TGTGCCAGCAGCTTAGCGGGTAGCGGGCTCTCCTACGAGCAGTACTTC.